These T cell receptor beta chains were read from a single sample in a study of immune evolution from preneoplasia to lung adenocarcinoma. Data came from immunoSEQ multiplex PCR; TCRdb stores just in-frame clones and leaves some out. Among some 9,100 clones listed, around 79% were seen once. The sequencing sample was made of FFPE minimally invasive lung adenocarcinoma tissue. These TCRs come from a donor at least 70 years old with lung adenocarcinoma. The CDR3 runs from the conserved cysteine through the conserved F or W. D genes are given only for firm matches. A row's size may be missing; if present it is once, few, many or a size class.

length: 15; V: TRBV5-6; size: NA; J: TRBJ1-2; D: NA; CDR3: CASSFGTEYWYGYTF; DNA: TGTGCCAGCAGCTTTGGGACGGAGTATTGGTATGGCTACACCTTC
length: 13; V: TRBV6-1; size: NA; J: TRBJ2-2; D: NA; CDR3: CASGREQTGELFF; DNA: TGTGCCAGCGGAAGGGAGCAGACCGGGGAGCTGTTTTTT
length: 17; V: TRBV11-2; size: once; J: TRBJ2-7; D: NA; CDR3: CASSLADWTENSYEQYF; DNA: TGTGCCAGCAGCTTAGCGGACTGGACCGAGAACTCCTACGAGCAGTACTTC
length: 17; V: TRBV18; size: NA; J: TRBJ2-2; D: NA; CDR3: CASSPRRTGPNTGELFF; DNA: TGTGCCAGCTCACCGCGCAGGACGGGGCCCAACACCGGGGAGCTGTTTTTT
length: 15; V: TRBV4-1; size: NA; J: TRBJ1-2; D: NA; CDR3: CASSPVSRPGSGYTF; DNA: TGCGCCAGCAGCCCGGTAAGTCGACCCGGGAGTGGCTACACCTTC
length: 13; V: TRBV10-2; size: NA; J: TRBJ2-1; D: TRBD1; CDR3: CASSPTTGGGQFF; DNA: TGCGCCAGCAGCCCAACTACAGGGGGAGGGCAGTTCTTC
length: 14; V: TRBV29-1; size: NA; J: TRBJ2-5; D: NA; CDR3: CSVETEGRQETQYF; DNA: TGCAGCGTTGAAACAGAGGGCAGACAAGAGACCCAGTACTTC
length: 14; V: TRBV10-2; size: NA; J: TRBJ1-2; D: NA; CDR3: CASSDSAANYGYTF; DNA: TGCGCCAGCAGTGACTCAGCAGCTAACTATGGCTACACCTTC
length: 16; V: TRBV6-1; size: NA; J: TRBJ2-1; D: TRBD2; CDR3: CASSDSLAGVYNEQFF; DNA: TGTGCCAGCAGTGACAGTCTAGCGGGAGTATACAATGAGCAGTTCTTC
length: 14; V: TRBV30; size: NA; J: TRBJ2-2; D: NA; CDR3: CAWSTTVGSGELFF; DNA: TGTGCCTGGAGTACGACTGTTGGGAGCGGGGAGCTGTTTTTT
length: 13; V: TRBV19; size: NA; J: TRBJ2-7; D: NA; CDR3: CASQGDPFYEQYF; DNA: TGTGCCTCACAGGGCGATCCCTTCTACGAGCAGTACTTC
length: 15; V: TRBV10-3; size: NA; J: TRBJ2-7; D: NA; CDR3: CAISESVGALHEQYF; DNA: TGTGCCATCAGTGAGTCTGTGGGAGCCCTCCACGAGCAGTACTTC
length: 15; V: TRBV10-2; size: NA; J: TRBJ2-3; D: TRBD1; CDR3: CASSPLGQGVMAQYF; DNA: TGCGCCAGCAGCCCCCTGGGACAGGGGGTTATGGCGCAGTATTTT
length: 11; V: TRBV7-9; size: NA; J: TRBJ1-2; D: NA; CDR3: CASSLLGRLTF; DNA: TGTGCCAGCAGCTTACTGGGCAGGCTCACCTTC
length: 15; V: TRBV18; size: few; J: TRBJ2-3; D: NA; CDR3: CASSGGGFSTDTQYF; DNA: TGTGCCAGCTCCGGAGGAGGGTTTAGCACAGATACGCAGTATTTT
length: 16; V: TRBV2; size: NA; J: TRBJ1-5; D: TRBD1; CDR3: CASSLRSGGSNQPQHF; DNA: TGTGCCAGCAGTCTGAGGTCAGGGGGAAGCAATCAGCCCCAGCATTTT
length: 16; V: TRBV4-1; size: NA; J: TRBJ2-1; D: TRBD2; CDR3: CASSQEEGTSLGEQFF; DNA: TGCGCCAGCAGCCAAGAAGAAGGGACTAGTCTAGGTGAGCAGTTCTTC
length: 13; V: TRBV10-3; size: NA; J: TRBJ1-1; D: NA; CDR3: CAIQGPGNTEAFF; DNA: TGTGCCATCCAGGGGCCAGGGAACACTGAAGCTTTCTTT